These 32 T cell receptor beta chains were all obtained from the same sample, sequenced in a study of T cell repertoires in cytomegalovirus infection. From the reads, TCRdb called clonotypes with MiXCR, one entry per CDR3 protein. The repertoire holds under 850,000 distinct CDR3 sequences, with roughly 33% as singletons. Antigens of these TCRs are unknown. The sample here was cultured PBMCs, taken from culture after CMV antigen stimulation. The receptors here all came from a human donor in good health (CMV status not recorded). Some clones in this sample may be carry-over from other donors' samples.

The V call is TRBV27, the J call TRBJ2-7, with D perhaps matching TRBD2 (5 bases). The CDR3 is 14 residues long. Germline V gives CDR1 MNHEY, CDR2 SMNVEV (reference sequence). Trimming took off 6 bases at V and 8 bases at J, with 20 bases between the two ends. The CDR3 sequence: CASSPGSVSTKQYF. CDR3 in DNA: TGTGCCAGCAGCCCGGGGTCAGTGTCTACGAAGCAGTACTTC.

The rearrangement links TRBV6-1 to TRBJ2-2; the D gene is possibly TRBD1 (5 bases). Germline CDR1 reads MNHNS; CDR2 reads SASEGT. This CDR3 is built from 16 residues. Trimming removed 7 bases at V and 6 bases at J, with 21 bases between. DNA for the CDR3: TGTGCCAGCATCCTGCAAGTGATGGGGCTATCCGGGGAGCTGTTTTTT. This gives the protein CASILQVMGLSGELFF.

The rearrangement joins TRBV6-2 or TRBV6-3 to TRBJ2-7; D unresolved. Trimming took 0 bases from V and 2 from J, leaving 17 bases between them. Looked up from germline, CDR1 is MNHEY and CDR2 is SVGEGT. The CDR3 is 17 amino acids. The CDR3 bases are TGTGCCAGCAGTTACTCGTTGAATACCTACCCCACCTACGAGCAGTACTTC. This gives the protein CASSYSLNTYPTYEQYF.

The chain carries TRBV6-2 or TRBV6-3 and TRBJ1-5; the match to TRBD1 covers 9 bases. The CDR3 covers 18 residues. Trimming removed 3 bases from V and 7 bases from J; junction bases left unmatched: 16. Germline V lookup: CDR1 MNHEY, CDR2 SVGEGT. CDR3 sequence (DNA): TGTGCCAGCAGTTATCCCCCCCGGCCGGGACAGGGATACCAGCCCCAGCATTTT. Its translation is CASSYPPRPGQGYQPQHF.

The V and J genes are TRBV9 and TRBJ1-2; D ambiguous. V lost 4 bases and J 1 base, leaving 14 bases between the germline ends. The CDR3 covers 15 residues. Germline V gives CDR1 SGDLS, CDR2 YYNGEE. CDR3 sequence: CASSSGGLVNYGYTF. CDR3 sequence (DNA): TGTGCCAGCAGCTCCGGTGGGTTGGTTAACTATGGCTACACCTTC.

The V and J genes are TRBV6-2 or TRBV6-3 and TRBJ1-2; D is undetermined. CDR3 size: 12 residues. Germline V gene sequence: CDR1 MNHEY, CDR2 SVGEGT. V shed 0 bases and J shed 6 bases, with 5 bases lying between them. The CDR3 reads CASSYSANGYTF. As DNA, the CDR3 is TGTGCCAGCAGTTACTCGGCAAATGGCTACACCTTC.

The V call is TRBV6-2 or TRBV6-3, the J call TRBJ1-5, with 9 bases matching TRBD1. The CDR3 is 14 amino acids. CDR1 is MNHEY and CDR2 is SVGEGT in the germline V gene. J gave up 11 bases and V 3 bases, and 8 bases lay outside the gene matches. The CDR3 region has the DNA TGTGCCAGCAGTTATGGGGACAGGGTAGGTTCCCAGCATTTT. It encodes CASSYGDRVGSQHF.

This clonotype was counted a few times. V gene TRBV7-6 combines with J gene TRBJ2-5; possible D gene TRBD1, 6 bases. The CDR3 runs to 14 residues. V was shortened by 5 bases and J by 2 bases, with 12 bases between the two germline ends. Germline CDR1 and CDR2: SGHVS and FNYEAQ. The CDR3 region has the DNA TGTGCCAGCAGCACCTCCGGACAGCAAGAGACCCAGTACTTC. Residues: CASSTSGQQETQYF.

This clonotype was observed a few times. The chain recombines TRBV20-1 with TRBJ2-7, with D perhaps given as TRBD1 or TRBD2 (5 bases each). V dropped 6 bases and J dropped 6 bases, with 21 bases sitting between them. Germline V lookup: CDR1 DFQATT, CDR2 SNEGSKA (reference sequence). The CDR3 runs 14 residues. The CDR3 loop reads CSADILGQLREQYF. Here the CDR3 DNA reads TGCAGTGCGGACATACTAGGGCAACTTCGCGAGCAGTACTTC.

This clonotype was observed many times. This chain uses TRBV7-2 with TRBJ2-7; 7 nucleotides line up with TRBD2. The germline V gene has CDR1 SGHTA and CDR2 FQGNSA. The CDR3 runs to 15 residues. With 5 bases clipped from V and 0 bases from J, the junction kept 7 bases outside the gene matches. This chain's CDR3 is CASSITSGASYEQYF. The CDR3 DNA sequence: TGTGCCAGCAGCATAACCAGCGGGGCCTCCTACGAGCAGTACTTC.

This chain connects TRBV11-2 to TRBJ1-5; D may be TRBD1 (5 bases). Deletions cut 5 bases from V and 2 bases from J, with 10 bases between. Germline-derived CDR1 and CDR2 are SGHAT and FQNNGV. The CDR3 sequence is 14 residues long. The CDR3 is CASSGGWGNQPQHF. The CDR3 coding sequence is TGTGCCAGCAGCGGGGGATGGGGCAATCAGCCCCAGCATTTT.

The chain joins TRBV4-1 to TRBJ2-7; the match to TRBD1 covers 9 bases. The germline gives CDR1 MGHRA, CDR2 YSYEKL. The V segment lost 1 base and the J segment 2 bases; nucleotides outside the gene matches: 12. There are 18 residues in the CDR3. This CDR3 reads CASSQGPAGTGTPYEQYF. In nucleotides, the CDR3 is TGCGCCAGCAGCCAAGGGCCCGCCGGGACAGGGACCCCCTACGAGCAGTACTTC.

This clonotype turned up a few times. This sequence joins TRBV6-1 and TRBJ2-2; no clear D gene. CDR1 MNHNS and CDR2 SASEGT come from the germline V gene. Between the trimmed V and J ends, which lost 6 bases and 1 base, there was a span of 6 bases. This CDR3 contains 13 residues. CDR3 nucleotides: TGTGCCAGCAGGACCTTGAACACCGGGGAGCTGTTTTTT. This encodes CASRTLNTGELFF.

This clonotype was seen only a few times. The CDR3 DNA is TGTGCCAGCTCACCAGCACTGTTAGACAGTTCCTACGAGCAGTACTTC. Translation: CASSPALLDSSYEQYF. V gene TRBV18 combines with J gene TRBJ2-7; possible D gene TRBD1, 5 bases. V shed 2 bases and J shed 1 base, with 15 bases lying between them. Germline values: CDR1 KGHSH, CDR2 LQKENI. This CDR3 has 16 residues.

The chain's CDR3 is CASSQGVAARGNQPQHF. The CDR3 DNA follows: TGCGCCAGCAGCCAAGGGGTGGCAGCCCGGGGCAATCAGCCCCAGCATTTT. V usage is TRBV4-1 and J usage is TRBJ1-5; D unresolved. The CDR3 loop spans 17 amino acids. V dropped 1 base and J dropped 2 bases, with 15 bases sitting between them. CDR1 is MGHRA, CDR2 YSYEKL, per germline.

The chain recombines TRBV15 with TRBJ2-5; D is possibly TRBD1 (5 bases). Germline V gene data show CDR1 as LNHNV and CDR2 as YYDKDF (reference sequence). V was shortened by 4 bases and J by 4 bases, with 10 bases between the two germline ends. The CDR3 totals 13 residues. The CDR3 DNA reads as TGTGCCACCAGCAAGACAGATGGAGAGACCCAGTACTTC. Its protein product is CATSKTDGETQYF.

The rearrangement joins TRBV12-3 or TRBV12-4 to TRBJ2-2; 16 bases fit TRBD2. J was trimmed by 3 bases and V by 6 bases; bases with no gene match: 7. The CDR3 runs 18 residues. The CDR3 sequence: CASSPGLAGGMYTGELFF. In DNA, the CDR3 is TGTGCCAGCAGCCCGGGACTAGCGGGAGGGATGTACACCGGGGAGCTGTTTTTT.

The chain employs TRBV29-1 and TRBJ1-2; D gene ambiguous. V dropped 7 bases and J dropped 7 bases, with 13 bases sitting between them. The CDR3 length is 11 residues. CDR1 is SQVTM and CDR2 is ANQGSEA in the germline V gene. Here the CDR3 reads CSALRISGYTF. For the CDR3, the DNA is TGCAGCGCCCTGAGGATCAGTGGCTACACCTTC.

The chain links TRBV28 to TRBJ2-5, with TRBD2 identical over 8 bases. The CDR3 loop spans 13 amino acids. V was pared by 7 bases and J by 5 bases, with 6 bases of the junction left unmatched. From germline, CDR1 is MDHEN and CDR2 SYDVKM. For the CDR3, the DNA is TGTGCCAGCAAAGGCGGGGGGCGGGAGACCCAGTACTTC. Its protein is CASKGGGRETQYF. Full variable domain (outside the CDR3, taken from reference TRBV28 and TRBJ2-5): DVKVTQSSRYLVKRTGEKVFLECVQDMDHENMFWYRQDPGLGLRLIYFSYDVKMKEKGDIPEGYSVSREKKERFSLILESASTNQTSMYLCASKGGGRETQYFGPGTRLLVL.

J is TRBJ2-2 and V is TRBV7-6, with 9 bases fitting TRBD2. The CDR3 contains 15 residues. The junction had 6 bases not matched to a gene; V was cut back by 3 bases and J by 7 bases. CDR1 SGHVS and CDR2 FNYEAQ come from the germline V gene. This CDR3 reads CASSLAGGPIGELFF. The CDR3 DNA is TGTGCCAGCAGCTTGGCGGGGGGGCCTATCGGGGAGCTGTTTTTT.

In DNA, the CDR3 is TGTGCCAGCAAAATCTCGGACAGGGCGAGGAACATTCAGTACTTC. Protein: CASKISDRARNIQYF. The chain uses TRBV6-2 or TRBV6-3 and TRBJ2-4, with 8 bases aligning to TRBD1. The CDR3 spans 15 residues. Losses at the gene ends were 7 bases for V and 7 bases for J; bases not matched to a gene: 12. CDR1 and CDR2 (germline): MNHEY, SVGEGT.

This clonotype was seen more than once but under ten times. V is TRBV7-8 and J is TRBJ1-5, with D unresolved. V was clipped by 2 bases and J by 5 bases, with 13 bases between them. This CDR3 is 15 amino acids long. CDR1 and CDR2 (germline): SGHVS, FQNEAQ. The CDR3 protein is CASSLFGSFDQPQHF. CDR3 coding DNA: TGTGCCAGCAGCTTATTCGGGAGCTTCGATCAGCCCCAGCATTTT.

The chain recombines TRBV7-2 with TRBJ2-2; D ambiguous. The germline V and J ends were trimmed by 5 bases and 7 bases, with 14 bases remaining between them. This CDR3 is 14 amino acids long. Per germline, CDR1 SGHTA and CDR2 FQGNSA. CDR3 sequence reads: CASSPFEAHGELFF. CDR3 in DNA: TGTGCCAGCAGCCCATTTGAGGCCCACGGGGAGCTGTTTTTT.

The chain uses TRBV7-6 and TRBJ2-7; D remains ambiguous. The germline V gene encodes CDR1 SGHVS and CDR2 FNYEAQ. This CDR3 is built from 13 residues. V was clipped by 6 bases and J by 4 bases, with 13 bases between them. The CDR3 nucleotides read TGTGCCAGCAGTCCCCTCGGGCGATACGAGCAGTACTTC. Its translation: CASSPLGRYEQYF.

J is TRBJ2-1 and V is TRBV27, with a tentative D call TRBD1 (6 bases). V dropped 4 bases and J dropped 4 bases, with 11 bases sitting between them. This CDR3 contains 14 residues. Germline values: CDR1 MNHEY, CDR2 SMNVEV (reference sequence). CDR3 protein: CASSYTGNYNEQFF. The CDR3 DNA is TGTGCCAGCAGTTACACAGGGAATTACAATGAGCAGTTCTTC.

The rearrangement uses TRBV11-2 and TRBJ2-1; D not resolved. Germline assignment: CDR1 SGHAT and CDR2 FQNNGV. V lost 0 bases, J lost 3 bases, and 9 bases lay in between. The length of the CDR3 is 15 residues. CDR3 protein: CASSLDIPDYNEQFF. The CDR3 nucleotides read TGTGCCAGCAGCTTAGATATACCGGACTACAATGAGCAGTTCTTC. Based on the CDR3 plus reference TRBV11-2 and TRBJ2-1, the full variable domain is EAGVAQSPRYKIIEKRQSVAFWCNPISGHATLYWYQQILGQGPKLLIQFQNNGVVDDSQLPKDRFSAERLKGVDSTLKIQPAKLEDSAVYLCASSLDIPDYNEQFFGPGTRLTVL.

In its sample, this clonotype was seen many times. The chain links TRBV7-2 to TRBJ2-3; D remains ambiguous. Deletions cut 5 bases from V and 0 bases from J, with 12 bases between. This CDR3 has 15 amino acids. CDR1 is SGHTA, CDR2 FQGNSA, per germline. This CDR3 is CASSIQSSSTDTQYF. The CDR3 DNA is TGTGCCAGCAGCATCCAGTCTTCTAGCACAGATACGCAGTATTTT.

The sample holds a few counts of this clonotype. This chain joins TRBV4-1 and TRBJ2-3; D may correspond to TRBD1 or TRBD2 (5 bases each). V was pared by 1 base and J by 5 bases, with 16 bases between. The length of the CDR3 is 16 residues. Looked up from germline, CDR1 is MGHRA and CDR2 is YSYEKL. The CDR3 DNA reads as TGCGCCAGCAGCCAAGTAGATATGGGGGTTTTAGATACGCAGTATTTT. Amino acids: CASSQVDMGVLDTQYF.

This clonotype was recorded once. The chain combines TRBV6-1 with TRBJ2-4; the D is unclear. V was clipped by 5 bases and J by 6 bases, with 11 bases between them. Looked up from germline, CDR1 is MNHNS and CDR2 is SASEGT. This CDR3 comprises 13 residues. The CDR3 DNA follows: TGTGCCAGCAGTCCCGGCGGCCTAAACATTCAGTACTTC. This gives the protein CASSPGGLNIQYF.

The chain has TRBV6-6 and TRBJ2-3, with TRBD2 matching over 12 bases. This CDR3 region has 16 residues. V lost 4 bases to trimming and J lost 2 bases; unmatched junction nucleotides: 4. The germline V gene has CDR1 MNHNY and CDR2 SVGAGI (reference sequence). CDR3 amino acids: CASSSLAGGVTDTQYF. In nucleotides, the CDR3 is TGTGCCAGCAGTTCTCTAGCGGGGGGGGTCACAGATACGCAGTATTTT.

The genes are TRBV4-1 and TRBJ2-5, with D perhaps TRBD1 (6 bases). The CDR3 consists of 16 residues. Germline CDR1 reads MGHRA; CDR2 reads YSYEKL. V shed 1 base and J shed 6 bases, with 18 bases lying between them. CDR3 in amino acids: CASSQVQQGLGKTQYF. The CDR3 DNA sequence: TGCGCCAGCAGCCAAGTACAGCAGGGGCTGGGAAAGACCCAGTACTTC.

V gene TRBV19 combines with J gene TRBJ1-1; unclear D gene. This CDR3 region has 13 residues. The germline V gene has CDR1 LNHDA and CDR2 SQIVND (reference sequence). Between the trimmed V and J ends, which lost 2 bases and 4 bases, there was a span of 8 bases. The CDR3 bases are TGTGCCAGTAGTATAACAAAAGGCACTGAAGCTTTCTTT. This encodes CASSITKGTEAFF.